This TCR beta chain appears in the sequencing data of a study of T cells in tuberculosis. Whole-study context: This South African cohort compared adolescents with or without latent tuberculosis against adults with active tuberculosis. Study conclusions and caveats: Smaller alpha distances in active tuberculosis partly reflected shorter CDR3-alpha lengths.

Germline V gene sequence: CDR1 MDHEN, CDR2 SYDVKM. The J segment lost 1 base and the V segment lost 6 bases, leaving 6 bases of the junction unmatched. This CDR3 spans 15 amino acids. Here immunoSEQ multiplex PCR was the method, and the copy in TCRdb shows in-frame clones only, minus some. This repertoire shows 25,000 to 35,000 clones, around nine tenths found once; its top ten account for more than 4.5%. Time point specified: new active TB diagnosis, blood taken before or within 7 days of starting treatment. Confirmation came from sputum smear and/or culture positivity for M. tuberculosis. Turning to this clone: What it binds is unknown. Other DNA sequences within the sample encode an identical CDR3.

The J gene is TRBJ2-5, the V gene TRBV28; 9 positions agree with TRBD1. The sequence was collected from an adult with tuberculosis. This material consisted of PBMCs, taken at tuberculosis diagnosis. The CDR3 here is CASRLGTGLQETQYF. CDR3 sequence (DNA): TGTGCCAGCAGACTCGGGACAGGGCTCCAAGAGACCCAGTACTTC.